This passage covers 11 T cell receptor beta chains from one sample sequenced in a study of CD8+ T cells in alopecia areata. Sequencing relied on a cDNA template that was reverse transcribed from extracted RNA. Sequencing used immunoSEQ multiplex PCR; TCRdb keeps in-frame clones, though not all of them. The sample consists of about 97,000 clones, roughly three fifths of them appearing once. Treatment of the sample: oral pan-JAK inhibitor, 5-10 mg twice daily. Specimen: CD8+ T cells sorted from blood, collected at roughly week 58, from a patient treated with tofacitinib. The receptor set was obtained from a human donor with alopecia areata.

In this sample, this clone turned up a few times. The CDR3 loop is CAWSGTTTDTQYF. In DNA, the CDR3 is TGTGCCTGGAGCGGGACTACCACAGATACGCAGTATTTT. The J gene is TRBJ2-3, the V gene TRBV30; the match to TRBD2 covers 7 bases. CDR3 length equals 13 residues. J gave up 2 bases and V 3 bases, and 2 bases lay outside the gene matches. Germline CDR1 GTSNPN, CDR2 SVGIG (reference sequence).

This chain joins TRBV6-4 and TRBJ1-1; D is ambiguous. Trimming took off 5 bases at V and 1 base at J, with 8 bases between the two ends. The CDR3 runs 13 residues. The germline V gene encodes CDR1 MRHNA and CDR2 SNTAGT. CDR3 residues: CASSPQENTEAFF. The DNA of the CDR3 is TGTGCCAGCAGTCCTCAGGAGAACACTGAAGCTTTCTTT.

The chain is built from TRBV2 and TRBJ2-3; tentatively, D is TRBD2 (6 bases). CDR1 is SNHLY, CDR2 FYNNEI, per germline. The CDR3 sequence is 11 residues long. V was trimmed by 7 bases and J by 8 bases, leaving 10 bases between them. The CDR3 coding sequence is TGTGCCAGCAATCGGGACTCTACGCAGTATTTT. The encoded protein is CASNRDSTQYF.

The V gene is TRBV5-1, the J gene TRBJ2-1; 9 positions agree with TRBD2. With 1 base clipped from V and 2 bases from J, the junction kept 10 bases outside the gene matches. The CDR3 is 18 residues long. From germline, CDR1 is SGHRS and CDR2 YFSETQ. The CDR3 coding sequence is TGCGCCAGCAGCTTGCCCCAGAGCGGGGGGCACCCCTACAATGAGCAGTTCTTC. This translates into CASSLPQSGGHPYNEQFF.

The CDR3 spells CATTPAPGANQPQHF. In nucleotides, the CDR3 is TGTGCCACCACCCCAGCTCCGGGGGCGAATCAGCCCCAGCATTTT. V is TRBV15 and J is TRBJ1-5, with D maybe TRBD1 (6 bases). V lost 7 bases, J lost 4 bases, and 17 bases lay in between. Germline V gene sequence: CDR1 LNHNV, CDR2 YYDKDF (reference sequence). The CDR3 totals 15 residues.

The chain recombines TRBV5-4 with TRBJ2-7; D uncertain. The CDR3 is 14 amino acids. V dropped 3 bases and J dropped 1 base, with 11 bases sitting between them. Looked up from germline, CDR1 is SGHNT and CDR2 is YYREEE (reference sequence). CDR3 in amino acids: CASSSRGESYEQYF. CDR3 DNA sequence: TGTGCCAGCAGCTCCCGTGGGGAATCCTACGAGCAGTACTTC.

The chain couples TRBV13 to TRBJ2-1; TRBD1 aligns across 10 bases. The CDR3 loop spans 16 amino acids. Germline loops: CDR1 PRHDT, CDR2 FYEKMQ (reference sequence). V shed 3 bases, J shed 5 bases, and the junction held 7 bases outside the gene matches. The CDR3 nucleotides read TGTGCCAGCAGCTTTCGGGACAGGGGACCGGACAATGAGCAGTTCTTC. Encoded protein: CASSFRDRGPDNEQFF.

This chain joins TRBV7-4 and TRBJ2-7, with D uncertain. The CDR3 sequence is 16 residues long. V was pared by 5 bases and J by 2 bases, with 19 bases between. CDR1 SGHVT and CDR2 SQSDAQ come from the germline V gene. The CDR3: CASSNNPDGIPYEQYF. CDR3 sequence (DNA): TGTGCCAGCAGCAACAATCCGGACGGAATACCCTACGAGCAGTACTTC.

This sequence joins TRBV5-6 and TRBJ2-1; 12 bases map to TRBD2. CDR1 and CDR2 (germline): SGHDT, YYEEEE. The length of the CDR3 is 17 residues. Trimming took 1 base from V and 3 from J; bases not matched to a gene: 5. The DNA of the CDR3 is TGTGCCAGCAGCTTGACTAGCGGGGGGTTCTTCTACAATGAGCAGTTCTTC. Protein product: CASSLTSGGFFYNEQFF.

The J gene is TRBJ2-1, the V gene TRBV9; D perhaps matches TRBD2 (5 bases). Germline V gene data show CDR1 as SGDLS and CDR2 as YYNGEE. Trimming left V 1 base short and J 8 bases short, with 16 bases between. The CDR3 is made up of 15 amino acids. This CDR3 reads CASSVSPGLRDEQFF. Written as DNA, the CDR3 is TGTGCCAGCAGCGTAAGCCCCGGGCTGCGGGATGAGCAGTTCTTC.

The chain carries TRBV12-5 and TRBJ1-6; D unresolved. Germline V gene lookup returns CDR1 LGHNT and CDR2 FRNRAP. V dropped 6 bases and J dropped 7 bases, with 10 bases sitting between them. CDR3 length equals 13 residues. In DNA form, the CDR3 reads TGTGCTAGTGGGGAGGCGTGGAATTCACCCCTCCACTTT. The encoded protein is CASGEAWNSPLHF.